Listed below are T cell receptor beta chains from one sample, sequenced in a study of T cell responses to AZD1222 COVID-19 vaccine. Measured with immunoSEQ multiplex PCR; TCRdb has only the in-frame clones, and not every one. Of 90,000 to 100,000 clones in the sample, about 88% were seen once. Sample: peripheral blood, taken 28 days after the second AZD1222 dose. The receptors stem from an adult who received the AZD1222 COVID-19 vaccine. Both conserved end residues are part of each CDR3. Each record gives: clone size, D gene, J gene, CDR3 length, V gene, CDR3 DNA, CDR3 protein. The D gene is left open where the match is weak. Size values are once, few and many counts, or a class for expanded clones, and some rows have none.

clone size: -; D gene: -; J gene: TRBJ1-2; CDR3 length: 12; V gene: TRBV18; CDR3 DNA: TGTGCCAGCTCACCCAGAGAGGATGGCTACACCTTC; CDR3 protein: CASSPREDGYTF
clone size: once; D gene: -; J gene: TRBJ1-2; CDR3 length: 11; V gene: TRBV29-1; CDR3 DNA: TGCAGCGTTGAAGACCCCGGGGACTACACCTTC; CDR3 protein: CSVEDPGDYTF
clone size: once; D gene: -; J gene: TRBJ1-1; CDR3 length: 13; V gene: TRBV7-3; CDR3 DNA: TGTGCCAGCAGCTTCGGAATTGACACTGAAGCTTTCTTT; CDR3 protein: CASSFGIDTEAFF
clone size: -; D gene: -; J gene: TRBJ2-5; CDR3 length: 14; V gene: TRBV5-1; CDR3 DNA: TGCGCCAGCAGCTTGGACAGGGGGGGAGAGACCCAGTACTTC; CDR3 protein: CASSLDRGGETQYF
clone size: -; D gene: TRBD1; J gene: TRBJ1-1; CDR3 length: 15; V gene: TRBV18; CDR3 DNA: TGTGCCAGCTCACCACAGACAGGGCTGGGACGGGAAGCTTTCTTT; CDR3 protein: CASSPQTGLGREAFF
clone size: -; D gene: -; J gene: TRBJ1-2; CDR3 length: 17; V gene: TRBV5-4; CDR3 DNA: TGTGCCAGCAGCTTGTCCCCGGCCGGAGACCCCCTCTATGGCTACACCTTC; CDR3 protein: CASSLSPAGDPLYGYTF
clone size: -; D gene: TRBD2; J gene: TRBJ2-7; CDR3 length: 16; V gene: TRBV5-5; CDR3 DNA: TGTGCCAGCAGCCCACTAACTAGCGGGAGTCAATACGAGCAGTACTTC; CDR3 protein: CASSPLTSGSQYEQYF
clone size: -; D gene: -; J gene: TRBJ1-4; CDR3 length: 14; V gene: TRBV19; CDR3 DNA: TGTGCCAGTAGTATGACAAGGGCGGGGGAAAAACTGTTTTTT; CDR3 protein: CASSMTRAGEKLFF
clone size: few; D gene: -; J gene: TRBJ1-2; CDR3 length: 15; V gene: TRBV15; CDR3 DNA: TGTGCCACCAGCAGAGATCTCGGACAGCTGTATGGCTACACCTTC; CDR3 protein: CATSRDLGQLYGYTF
clone size: few; D gene: -; J gene: TRBJ2-7; CDR3 length: 14; V gene: TRBV4-1; CDR3 DNA: TGCGCCAGCAGCCCCGACGTAGGACGCTACGAGCAGTACTTC; CDR3 protein: CASSPDVGRYEQYF
clone size: -; D gene: -; J gene: TRBJ2-4; CDR3 length: 18; V gene: TRBV4-1; CDR3 DNA: TGCGCCAGCAGCCAGGTCCGGGACACGGTTCTAGCCAAAAACATTCAGTACTTC; CDR3 protein: CASSQVRDTVLAKNIQYF
clone size: few; D gene: TRBD1; J gene: TRBJ2-7; CDR3 length: 16; V gene: TRBV7-6; CDR3 DNA: TGTGCCAGCAGCACTTCCGGGACAGTGAGCTCCTACGAGCAGTACTTC; CDR3 protein: CASSTSGTVSSYEQYF
clone size: -; D gene: TRBD1; J gene: TRBJ2-7; CDR3 length: 14; V gene: TRBV3-1/TRBV3-2; CDR3 DNA: TGTGCCAGCAGCCTCCGACAGGGAGCCTACGAGCAGTACTTC; CDR3 protein: CASSLRQGAYEQYF
clone size: -; D gene: TRBD2; J gene: TRBJ2-1; CDR3 length: 16; V gene: TRBV4-3; CDR3 DNA: TGCGCCAGCAGCCAAGAGCTAGCGGGAGCCTACAATGAGCAGTTCTTC; CDR3 protein: CASSQELAGAYNEQFF
clone size: -; D gene: -; J gene: TRBJ1-6; CDR3 length: 15; V gene: TRBV6-5; CDR3 DNA: TGTGCCAGCAGCGTACAGGGAGTCTATAATTCACCCCTCCACTTT; CDR3 protein: CASSVQGVYNSPLHF
clone size: -; D gene: TRBD2; J gene: TRBJ2-3; CDR3 length: 14; V gene: TRBV6-5; CDR3 DNA: TGTGCCAGCAGTTACGGACTAGCGGAAGATACGCAGTATTTT; CDR3 protein: CASSYGLAEDTQYF
clone size: -; D gene: TRBD1; J gene: TRBJ2-7; CDR3 length: 17; V gene: TRBV4-3; CDR3 DNA: TGCGCCAGCAGCCAAGAGGACCGCAACAGGGGCTGGTACGAGCAGTACTTC; CDR3 protein: CASSQEDRNRGWYEQYF
clone size: -; D gene: -; J gene: TRBJ2-7; CDR3 length: 16; V gene: TRBV7-3; CDR3 DNA: TGTGCCAGCAGCTTAGGAGGGCCAGGGACGATCTACGAGCAGTACTTC; CDR3 protein: CASSLGGPGTIYEQYF
clone size: -; D gene: -; J gene: TRBJ2-5; CDR3 length: 13; V gene: TRBV9; CDR3 DNA: TGTGCCAGCAGCGCCCCTGGAGGAGAGACCCAGTACTTC; CDR3 protein: CASSAPGGETQYF
clone size: -; D gene: TRBD1; J gene: TRBJ1-1; CDR3 length: 11; V gene: TRBV12-3/TRBV12-4; CDR3 DNA: TGTGCCAGCACCCTTTCAGGGGGAGCTTTCTTT; CDR3 protein: CASTLSGGAFF
clone size: few; D gene: -; J gene: TRBJ1-1; CDR3 length: 15; V gene: TRBV19; CDR3 DNA: TGTGCCAGTAGTATGGTTTCGGACAGAAACACTGAAGCTTTCTTT; CDR3 protein: CASSMVSDRNTEAFF
clone size: -; D gene: -; J gene: TRBJ2-7; CDR3 length: 13; V gene: TRBV6-5; CDR3 DNA: TGTGCCAGCAGAACGGGGCCAACATACGAGCAGTACTTC; CDR3 protein: CASRTGPTYEQYF
clone size: -; D gene: TRBD1; J gene: TRBJ1-3; CDR3 length: 17; V gene: TRBV5-1; CDR3 DNA: TGCGCCAGCAGCTTACAGGGGGCTCTTACCTCTGGAAACACCATATATTTT; CDR3 protein: CASSLQGALTSGNTIYF
clone size: few; D gene: -; J gene: TRBJ2-7; CDR3 length: 13; V gene: TRBV5-1; CDR3 DNA: TGCGCCAGCAGGGGCTACCAAACCTACGAGCAGTACTTC; CDR3 protein: CASRGYQTYEQYF
clone size: -; D gene: TRBD1; J gene: TRBJ2-7; CDR3 length: 16; V gene: TRBV4-3; CDR3 DNA: TGCGCCAGCAGCCAAGCCCTAGGACAGGGGGACTACGAGCAGTACTTC; CDR3 protein: CASSQALGQGDYEQYF
clone size: -; D gene: -; J gene: TRBJ1-1; CDR3 length: 16; V gene: TRBV11-2; CDR3 DNA: TGTGCCAGCAGCTTAGTGGGGGGGGCTGGAGCCACTGAAGCTTTCTTT; CDR3 protein: CASSLVGGAGATEAFF
clone size: -; D gene: -; J gene: TRBJ2-1; CDR3 length: 13; V gene: TRBV5-1; CDR3 DNA: TGCGCCAGCAGCGCCCCCGAGGGACTGGAGCAGTTCTTC; CDR3 protein: CASSAPEGLEQFF